The source of this T cell receptor (beta chain) is a study of T cells in Graves' hyperthyroidism and ophthalmopathy. About the study: Peripheral blood samples were taken at initial diagnosis, prior to any treatment.

The germline V gene has CDR1 LNHDA and CDR2 SQIVND (reference sequence). The CDR3 totals 15 residues. V shed 5 bases and J 0 bases; nucleotides not matched to a gene: 4. This clonotype appeared a few times. There were TCR beta CDR3 regions amplified from RNA transcripts. When the TCR CDR3 underwent first-round RT-PCR, the HTBI primer set was used. TCRdb re-called the multiplex PCR reads with MiXCR, one entry per CDR3 protein. The sample has 400,000 to 500,000 distinct CDR3 sequences; about 15% are singletons. The V and J genes are TRBV19 and TRBJ1-3; the match to TRBD1 covers 7 bases. Sequenced input: blood. The receptor's source is a young man with Graves' ophthalmopathy. The CDR3 coding sequence is TGTGCCAGTAGTGGGGGACAGAACTCTGGAAACACCATATATTTT. Translating gives CASSGGQNSGNTIYF.